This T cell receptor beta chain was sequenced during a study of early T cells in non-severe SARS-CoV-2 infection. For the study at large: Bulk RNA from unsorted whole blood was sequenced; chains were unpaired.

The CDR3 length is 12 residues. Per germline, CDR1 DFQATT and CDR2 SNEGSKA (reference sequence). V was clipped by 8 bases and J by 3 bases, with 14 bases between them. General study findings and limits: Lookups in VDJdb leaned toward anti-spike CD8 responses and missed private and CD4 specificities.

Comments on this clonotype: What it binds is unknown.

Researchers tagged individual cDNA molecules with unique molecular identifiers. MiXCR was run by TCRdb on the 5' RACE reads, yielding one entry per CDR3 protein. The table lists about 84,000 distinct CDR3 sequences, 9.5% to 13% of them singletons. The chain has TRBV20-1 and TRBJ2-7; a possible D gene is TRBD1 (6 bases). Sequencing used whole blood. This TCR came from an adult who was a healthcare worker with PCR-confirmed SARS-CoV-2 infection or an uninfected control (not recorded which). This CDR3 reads CSLQTDSYEQYF. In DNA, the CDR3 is TGCAGTCTACAAACGGACAGCTACGAGCAGTACTTC.